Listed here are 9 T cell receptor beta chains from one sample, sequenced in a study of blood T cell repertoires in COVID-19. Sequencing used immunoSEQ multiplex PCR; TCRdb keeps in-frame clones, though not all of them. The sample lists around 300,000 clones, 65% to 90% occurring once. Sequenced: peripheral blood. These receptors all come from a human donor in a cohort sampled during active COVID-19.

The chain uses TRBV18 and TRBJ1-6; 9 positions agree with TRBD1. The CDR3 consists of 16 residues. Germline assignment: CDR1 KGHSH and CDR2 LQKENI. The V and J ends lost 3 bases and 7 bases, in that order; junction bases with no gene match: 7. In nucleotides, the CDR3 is TGTGCCAGCTCACCTAGCAAGGGACAGGGAAATTCACCCCTCCACTTT. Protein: CASSPSKGQGNSPLHF.

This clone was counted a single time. In nucleotides, the CDR3 is TGTGCCAGCAGCTCAAGGGGCCGGGACAGGGGGCTGTTGGAGCAGTTCTTC. Residues: CASSSRGRDRGLLEQFF. The genes are TRBV7-3 and TRBJ2-1; 12 nucleotides agree with TRBD1. This CDR3 comprises 17 residues. J lost 10 bases, V lost 4 bases, and 14 bases had no gene match. Germline CDR1 SGHTA, CDR2 FQGTGA.

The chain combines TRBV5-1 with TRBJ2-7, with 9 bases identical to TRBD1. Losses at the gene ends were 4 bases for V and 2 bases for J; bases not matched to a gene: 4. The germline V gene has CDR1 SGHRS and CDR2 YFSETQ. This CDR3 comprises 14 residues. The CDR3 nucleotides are TGCGCCAGCAGCCGGGGACAGGGAGCCTACGAGCAGTACTTC. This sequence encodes CASSRGQGAYEQYF.

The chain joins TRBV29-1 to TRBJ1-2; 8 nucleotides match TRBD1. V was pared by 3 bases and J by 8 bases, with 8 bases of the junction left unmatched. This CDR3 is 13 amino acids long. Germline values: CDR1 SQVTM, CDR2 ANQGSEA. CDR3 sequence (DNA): TGCAGCGTTGACGAGACAGGGGTTGGCGGCTACACCTTC. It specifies CSVDETGVGGYTF.

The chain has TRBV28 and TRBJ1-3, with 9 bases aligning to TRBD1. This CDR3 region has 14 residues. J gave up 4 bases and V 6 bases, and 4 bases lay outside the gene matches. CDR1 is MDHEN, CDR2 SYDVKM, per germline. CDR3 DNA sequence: TGTGCCAGCAGCACTGGGACAGGGGGAAACACCATATATTTT. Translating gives CASSTGTGGNTIYF.

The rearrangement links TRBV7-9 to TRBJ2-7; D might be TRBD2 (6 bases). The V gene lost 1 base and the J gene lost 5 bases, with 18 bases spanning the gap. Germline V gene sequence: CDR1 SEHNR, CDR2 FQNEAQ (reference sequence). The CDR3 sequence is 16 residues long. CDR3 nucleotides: TGTGCCAGCAGCTTAGTATGGGGGATTGGGGAGGACGAGCAGTACTTC. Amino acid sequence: CASSLVWGIGEDEQYF.

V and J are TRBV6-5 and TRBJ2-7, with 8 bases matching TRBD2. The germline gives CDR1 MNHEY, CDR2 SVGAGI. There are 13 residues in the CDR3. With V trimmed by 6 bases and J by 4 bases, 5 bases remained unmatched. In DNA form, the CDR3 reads TGTGCCAGCAGAAGCGGGGGCTATTACGAGCAGTACTTC. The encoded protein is CASRSGGYYEQYF.

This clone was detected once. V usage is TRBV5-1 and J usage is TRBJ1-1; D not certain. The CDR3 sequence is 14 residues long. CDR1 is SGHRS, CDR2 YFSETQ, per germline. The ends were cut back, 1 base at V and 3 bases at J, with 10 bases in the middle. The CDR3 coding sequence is TGCGCCAGCAGCTTGAGCAGGTACGACACTGAAGCTTTCTTT. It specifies CASSLSRYDTEAFF.

In DNA form, the CDR3 reads TGTGCCAGCAGCACCGTCAGACAGACTAGCACAGATACGCAGTATTTT. It is translated as CASSTVRQTSTDTQYF. J is TRBJ2-3 and V is TRBV13, with a weak D call TRBD1 (5 bases). The CDR3 runs 16 residues. Germline V lookup: CDR1 PRHDT, CDR2 FYEKMQ (reference sequence). V dropped 5 bases and J dropped 0 bases, with 15 bases sitting between them.